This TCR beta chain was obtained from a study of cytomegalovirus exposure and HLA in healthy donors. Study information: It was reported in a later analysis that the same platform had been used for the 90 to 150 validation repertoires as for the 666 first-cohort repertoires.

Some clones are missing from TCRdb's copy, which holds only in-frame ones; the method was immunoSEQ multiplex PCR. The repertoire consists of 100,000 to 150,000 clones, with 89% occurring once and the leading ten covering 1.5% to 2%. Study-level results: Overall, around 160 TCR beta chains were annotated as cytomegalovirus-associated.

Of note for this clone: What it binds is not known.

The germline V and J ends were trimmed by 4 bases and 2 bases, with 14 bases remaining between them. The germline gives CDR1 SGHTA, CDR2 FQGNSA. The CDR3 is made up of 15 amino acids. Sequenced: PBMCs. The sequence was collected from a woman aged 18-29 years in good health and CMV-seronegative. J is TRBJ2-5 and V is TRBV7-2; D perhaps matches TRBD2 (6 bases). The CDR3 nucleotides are TGTGCCAGCAGCTCGTCGAGTAGCGGACAAGAGACCCAGTACTTC. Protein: CASSSSSSGQETQYF.